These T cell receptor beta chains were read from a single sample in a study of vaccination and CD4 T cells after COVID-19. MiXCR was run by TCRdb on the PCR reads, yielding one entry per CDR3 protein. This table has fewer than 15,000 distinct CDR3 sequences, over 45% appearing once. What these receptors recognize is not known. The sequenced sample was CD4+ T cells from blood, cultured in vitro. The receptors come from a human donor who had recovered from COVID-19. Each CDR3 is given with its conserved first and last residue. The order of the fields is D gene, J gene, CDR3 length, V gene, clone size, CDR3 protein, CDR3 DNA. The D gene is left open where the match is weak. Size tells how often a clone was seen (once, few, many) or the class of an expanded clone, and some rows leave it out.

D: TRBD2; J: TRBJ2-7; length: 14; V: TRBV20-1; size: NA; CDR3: CSAGKRGTSYEQYF; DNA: TGCAGTGCTGGCAAGCGGGGGACCTCCTACGAGCAGTACTTC
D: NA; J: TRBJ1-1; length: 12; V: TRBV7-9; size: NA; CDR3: CASSWGNTEAFF; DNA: TGTGCCAGCAGCTGGGGGAACACTGAAGCTTTCTTT
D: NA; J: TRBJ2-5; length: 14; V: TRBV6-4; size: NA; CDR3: CASSYGAGLETQYF; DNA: TGTGCCAGCAGTTACGGGGCCGGGTTAGAGACCCAGTACTTC
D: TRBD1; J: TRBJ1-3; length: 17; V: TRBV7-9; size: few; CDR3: CASSPGDRSKSGNTIYF; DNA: TGTGCCAGCAGCCCCGGGGACAGGTCGAAATCTGGAAACACCATATATTTT
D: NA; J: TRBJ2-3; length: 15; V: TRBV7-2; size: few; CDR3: CASSLADSRTDTQYF; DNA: TGTGCCAGCAGCTTAGCAGATTCCCGCACAGATACGCAGTATTTT
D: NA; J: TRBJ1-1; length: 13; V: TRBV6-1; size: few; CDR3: CASSGQANTEAFF; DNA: TGTGCCAGCAGTGGACAGGCGAACACTGAAGCTTTCTTT
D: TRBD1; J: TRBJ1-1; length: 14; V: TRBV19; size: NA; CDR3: CASRKTGVDTEAFF; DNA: TGTGCCAGTAGGAAGACAGGGGTAGACACTGAAGCTTTCTTT
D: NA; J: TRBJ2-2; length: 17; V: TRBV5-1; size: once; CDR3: CASSLRGADLNTGELFF; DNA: TGCGCCAGCAGCTTGAGGGGGGCCGACCTGAACACCGGGGAGCTGTTTTTT
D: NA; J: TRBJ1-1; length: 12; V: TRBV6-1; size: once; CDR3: CASGRRLGEAFF; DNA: TGTGCCAGCGGCAGGAGGCTGGGTGAGGCTTTCTTT
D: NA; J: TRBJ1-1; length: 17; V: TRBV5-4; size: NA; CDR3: CASSLDPSRSMNTEAFF; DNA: TGTGCCAGCAGCTTGGACCCATCCAGAAGCATGAACACTGAAGCTTTCTTT
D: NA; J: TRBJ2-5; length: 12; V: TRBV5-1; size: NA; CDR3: CASSSSRETQYF; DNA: TGCGCCAGCAGCTCGAGCCGAGAGACCCAGTACTTC
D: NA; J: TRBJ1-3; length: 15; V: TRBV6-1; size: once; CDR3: CASSAGQLSGNTIYF; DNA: TGTGCCAGCAGTGCAGGACAGCTCTCTGGAAACACCATATATTTT
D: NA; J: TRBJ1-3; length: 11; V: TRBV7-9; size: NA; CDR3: CASSPENTIYF; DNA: TGTGCCAGCAGCCCAGAGAACACCATATATTTT
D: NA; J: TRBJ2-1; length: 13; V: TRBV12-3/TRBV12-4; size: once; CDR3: CASSLMVYNEQFF; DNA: TGTGCCAGCAGTTTGATGGTTTACAATGAGCAGTTCTTC
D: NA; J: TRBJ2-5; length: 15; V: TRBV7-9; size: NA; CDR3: CASSLGSGQQETQYF; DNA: TGTGCCAGCAGCTTAGGGTCAGGTCAACAAGAGACCCAGTACTTC
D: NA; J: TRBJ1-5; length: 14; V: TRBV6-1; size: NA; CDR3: CACRIGGGYQPQHF; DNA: TGTGCCTGCAGAATCGGGGGGGGTTACCAGCCCCAGCATTTT
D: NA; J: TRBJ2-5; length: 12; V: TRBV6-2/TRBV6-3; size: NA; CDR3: CASHGAQETQYF; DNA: TGTGCCTCACACGGGGCTCAAGAGACCCAGTACTTC
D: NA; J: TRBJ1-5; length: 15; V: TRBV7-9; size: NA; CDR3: CASSLEGTPNQPRHF; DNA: TGTGCCAGCAGCTTGGAAGGGACACCCAATCAGCCCCGGCATTTT
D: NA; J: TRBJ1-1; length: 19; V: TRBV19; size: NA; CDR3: CASTPIRIRGRGMNTEAFF; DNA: TGTGCCAGTACTCCGATTAGGATTCGGGGGAGGGGGATGAACACTGAAGCTTTCTTT
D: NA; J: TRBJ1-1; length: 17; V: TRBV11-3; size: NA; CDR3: CASSLVQGITLNTEAFF; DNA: TGTGCCAGCAGCTTAGTCCAGGGAATAACTTTGAACACTGAAGCTTTCTTT
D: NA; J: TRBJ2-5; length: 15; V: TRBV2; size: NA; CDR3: CASSGSGTAKETQYF; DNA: TGTGCCAGCAGCGGCTCCGGGACGGCAAAAGAGACCCAGTACTTC
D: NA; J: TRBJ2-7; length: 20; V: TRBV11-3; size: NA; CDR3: CASSLDGTEFRPSYRTKQYF; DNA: TGTGCCAGCAGCTTAGATGGGACTGAATTTCGACCCTCCTACCGAACGAAGCAGTACTTC
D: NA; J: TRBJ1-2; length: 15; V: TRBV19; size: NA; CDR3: CASSIEAGVSYGYTF; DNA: TGTGCCAGTAGTATAGAGGCCGGAGTTAGCTATGGCTACACCTTC
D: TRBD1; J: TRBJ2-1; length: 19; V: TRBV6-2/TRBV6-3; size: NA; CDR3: CASSYPWGQGFRSYNEQFF; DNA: TGTGCCAGCAGTTACCCGTGGGGACAGGGTTTCCGCTCCTACAATGAGCAGTTCTTC
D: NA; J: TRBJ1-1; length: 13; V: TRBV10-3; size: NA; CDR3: CAISEELTTEAFF; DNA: TGTGCCATCAGTGAGGAACTGACCACTGAAGCTTTCTTT
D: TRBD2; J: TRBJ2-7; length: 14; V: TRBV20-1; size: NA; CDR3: CSAQPGDAGGEQYF; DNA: TGCAGTGCGCAACCGGGGGATGCGGGGGGCGAGCAGTACTTC
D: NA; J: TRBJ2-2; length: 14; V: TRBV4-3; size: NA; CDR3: CASSQESGFGELFF; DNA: TGCGCCAGCAGCCAAGAGTCGGGGTTCGGGGAGCTGTTTTTT
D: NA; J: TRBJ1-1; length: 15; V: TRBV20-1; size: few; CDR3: CSARDWVVSNTEAFF; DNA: TGCAGTGCTAGAGATTGGGTCGTCTCGAACACTGAAGCTTTCTTT
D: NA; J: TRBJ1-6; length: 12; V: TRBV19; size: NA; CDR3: CASNRRGSPLHF; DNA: TGTGCCAGTAACAGGAGGGGTTCACCCCTCCACTTC
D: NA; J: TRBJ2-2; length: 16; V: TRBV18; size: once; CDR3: CASSPPRGPNTGELFF; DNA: TGTGCCAGCTCACCACCCCGGGGGCCGAACACCGGGGAGCTGTTTTTT
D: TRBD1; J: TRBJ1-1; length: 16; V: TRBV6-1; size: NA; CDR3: CASSEDRGLVNTEAFF; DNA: TGTGCCAGCAGCGAAGACAGGGGTCTGGTGAACACTGAAGCTTTCTTT
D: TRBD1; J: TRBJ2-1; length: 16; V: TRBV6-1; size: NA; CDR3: CASSEVSRGPYNEQFF; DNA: TGTGCCAGCAGTGAAGTATCGAGGGGGCCCTACAATGAGCAGTTCTTC
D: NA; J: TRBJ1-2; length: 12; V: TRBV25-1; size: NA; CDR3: CASSRGYYGYAF; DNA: TGTGCCAGCTCCCGGGGCTACTATGGCTACGCCTTC
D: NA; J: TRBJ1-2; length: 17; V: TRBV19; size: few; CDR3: CASKPRRGSGANYGYTF; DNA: TGTGCCAGTAAACCGAGGCGGGGCTCGGGAGCTAACTATGGCTACACCTTC
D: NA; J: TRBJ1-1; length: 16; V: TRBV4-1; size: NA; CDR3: CASSQESEVPNTEAFF; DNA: TGCGCCAGCAGCCAAGAGAGCGAAGTCCCGAACACTGAAGCTTTCTTT
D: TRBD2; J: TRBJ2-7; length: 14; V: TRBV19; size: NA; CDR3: CASSQTSGAYEQYF; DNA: TGTGCCAGTAGCCAGACTAGCGGGGCTTACGAGCAGTACTTC
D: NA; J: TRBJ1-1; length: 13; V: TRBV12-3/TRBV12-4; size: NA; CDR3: CATQGQLNTEAFF; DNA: TGTGCCACCCAGGGGCAGTTGAACACTGAAGCTTTCTTT
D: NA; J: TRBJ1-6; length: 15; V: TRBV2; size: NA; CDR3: CASSGGSSYNSPLHF; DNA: TGTGCCAGCAGTGGAGGAAGCTCCTATAATTCACCCCTCCACTTT
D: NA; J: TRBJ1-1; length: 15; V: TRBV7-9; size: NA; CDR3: CASSSLGGGNTEAFF; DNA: TGTGCCAGCAGCTCCCTGGGCGGGGGGAACACTGAAGCTTTCTTT
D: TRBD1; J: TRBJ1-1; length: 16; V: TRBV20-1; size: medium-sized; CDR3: CSARDSGQARNTEAFF; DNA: TGCAGTGCTAGGGATTCGGGACAGGCAAGGAACACTGAAGCTTTCTTT
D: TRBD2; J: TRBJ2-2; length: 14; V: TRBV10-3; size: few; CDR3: CAIQLAGNTGELFF; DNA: TGTGCCATCCAACTAGCGGGTAACACCGGGGAGCTGTTTTTT
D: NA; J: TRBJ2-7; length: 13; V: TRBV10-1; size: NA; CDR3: CASSDPAKEEQYF; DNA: TGCGCCAGCAGTGACCCTGCTAAGGAGGAGCAGTACTTC
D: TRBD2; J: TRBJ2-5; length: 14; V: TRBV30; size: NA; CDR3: CAWGDYFHQETQYF; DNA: TGTGCCTGGGGGGACTATTTTCACCAAGAGACCCAGTACTTC
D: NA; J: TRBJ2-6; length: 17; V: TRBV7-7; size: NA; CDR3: CASSPGRLLGGANVLTF; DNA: TGTGCCAGCAGCCCGGGACGCTTGCTAGGGGGGGCCAACGTCCTGACTTTC
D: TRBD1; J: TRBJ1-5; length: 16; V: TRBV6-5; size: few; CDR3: CASSSQTGDSNQPQHF; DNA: TGTGCCAGCAGTTCCCAGACAGGGGATAGCAATCAGCCCCAGCATTTT
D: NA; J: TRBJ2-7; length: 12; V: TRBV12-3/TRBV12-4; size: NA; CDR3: CASSQDSYEQYF; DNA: TGTGCCAGCAGCCAAGACAGCTACGAGCAGTACTTC
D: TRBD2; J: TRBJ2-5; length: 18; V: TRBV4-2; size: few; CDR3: CASSQVLAGGPFQETQYF; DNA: TGTGCCAGCAGCCAAGTACTAGCGGGGGGGCCGTTCCAAGAGACCCAGTACTTC
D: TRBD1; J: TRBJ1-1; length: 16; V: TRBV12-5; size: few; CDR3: CASGLAKQGVKTEAFF; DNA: TGTGCTAGTGGTTTGGCTAAACAGGGGGTGAAGACTGAAGCTTTCTTT
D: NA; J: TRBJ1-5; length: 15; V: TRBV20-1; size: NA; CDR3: CSATRQDSFNQPQHF; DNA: TGCAGTGCTACAAGGCAGGACAGCTTCAATCAGCCCCAGCATTTT
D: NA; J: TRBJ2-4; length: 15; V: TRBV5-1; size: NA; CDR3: CASSLDGSEGGIQYF; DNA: TGCGCCAGCAGCTTGGACGGCTCCGAAGGCGGCATTCAGTACTTC
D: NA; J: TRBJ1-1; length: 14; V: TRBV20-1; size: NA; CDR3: CSANPARKNTEAFF; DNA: TGCAGTGCCAATCCTGCCAGGAAGAACACTGAAGCTTTCTTT
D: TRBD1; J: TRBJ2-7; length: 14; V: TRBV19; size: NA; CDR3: CASSMTGTTYEQYF; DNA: TGTGCCAGTAGTATGACAGGGACAACCTACGAGCAGTACTTC
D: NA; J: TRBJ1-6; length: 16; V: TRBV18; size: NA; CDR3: CASSPPALGAGVLLHF; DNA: TGTGCCAGCTCACCACCGGCGCTGGGGGCGGGGGTGCTACTCCACTTT
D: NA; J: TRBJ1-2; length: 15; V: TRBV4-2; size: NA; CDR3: CASSQADSQDYGYTF; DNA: TGTGCCAGCAGCCAAGCTGACAGTCAGGACTATGGCTACACCTTC
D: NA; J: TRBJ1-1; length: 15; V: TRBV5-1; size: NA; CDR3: CASSLVPGSNTEAFF; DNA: TGCGCCAGCAGCTTGGTCCCGGGCTCCAACACTGAAGCTTTCTTT